These T cell receptor beta chains were read from a single sample in a study of blood T cell repertoires in COVID-19. TCRdb keeps only in-frame clones here, not all; method: immunoSEQ multiplex PCR. The sample includes fewer than 400,000 clones, around nine tenths of them seen just once. The sequenced sample was peripheral blood. Receptors originate from a woman aged 30 to 39 with COVID-19, enrolled during active disease. CDR3s include the opening cysteine and the closing phenylalanine or tryptophan. The D gene is left open where the match is weak. Size is omitted from some rows. Given values are once, few, many or a class for expanded clones.

few TRBD1 15 TRBJ1-2 TRBV18 TGTGCCAGCTCACCGTCGACAGGGTACATCGGGGGCTACACCTTC CASSPSTGYIGGYTF
- - 18 TRBJ1-1 TRBV18 TGTGCCAGCTCACCTCAAAGGTTCGGACACCCTGTGAACACTGAAGCTTTCTTT CASSPQRFGHPVNTEAFF
- TRBD1 14 TRBJ1-1 TRBV2 TGTGCCAGCGGAAGACAGGGAGAGAACACTGAAGCTTTCTTT CASGRQGENTEAFF
once TRBD1 14 TRBJ1-2 TRBV19 TGTGCCAGCACCCGACAGGGACCAAACTATGGCTACACCTTC CASTRQGPNYGYTF
- - 16 TRBJ1-4 TRBV4-2 TGTGCCAGCAGCCAAGATCTGAACAGGTATAATGAAAAACTGTTTTTT CASSQDLNRYNEKLFF
- - 14 TRBJ2-7 TRBV13 TGTGCCAGCAGCCGCAGGGGAAGCTCCTACGAGCAGTACTTC CASSRRGSSYEQYF
once - 12 TRBJ2-1 TRBV10-3 TGTGCCATCAGTGACTTAGCGAACGTGTTGTTCTTC CAISDLANVLFF
- - 12 TRBJ2-3 TRBV27 TGTGCCAGCAGGGGGGACTGGAATACGCAGTATTTT CASRGDWNTQYF
- TRBD1 14 TRBJ1-1 TRBV19 TGTGCCAGTAGCTGGACAGGGTCAAACACTGAAGCTTTCTTT CASSWTGSNTEAFF
once - 13 TRBJ1-1 TRBV18 TGTGCCAGCTCCCAACTCGTTGGTACTGAAGCTTTCTTT CASSQLVGTEAFF
- TRBD1 16 TRBJ2-5 TRBV3-1/TRBV3-2 TGTGCCAGCAGCCACACTTCGGGACAGGGAAAAGAGACCCAGTACTTC CASSHTSGQGKETQYF
- - 13 TRBJ2-7 TRBV7-9 TGTGCCAGCAGCCCAGGACACCGCTACGAGCAGTACTTC CASSPGHRYEQYF
- - 14 TRBJ1-1 TRBV18 TGTGCCAGCTCACTCCAGGGTGGTAACACTGAAGCTTTCTTT CASSLQGGNTEAFF
- TRBD1 15 TRBJ1-2 TRBV7-2 TGTGCCAGCAGCCCCCCCGGGACAGACCTCTATGGCTACACCTTC CASSPPGTDLYGYTF
- - 13 TRBJ2-2 TRBV5-1 TGCGCCAGCAGCGAAACAGGAGCCGGGGAGCTGTTTTTT CASSETGAGELFF
- - 16 TRBJ2-5 TRBV7-9 TGTGCCAGCAGCTACCTCGGGCGGGGGCGCCAAGAGACCCAGTACTTC CASSYLGRGRQETQYF
- - 14 TRBJ1-6 TRBV27 TGTGCCAGCAGTTTATCCCCAGGGTGGTCACCCCTCCACTTT CASSLSPGWSPLHF
- TRBD1 17 TRBJ2-7 TRBV4-2 TGTGCCAGCAGCCAGGACAGGGGAGGAGATTATCACGACGAGCAGTACTTC CASSQDRGGDYHDEQYF
- - 16 TRBJ1-3 TRBV7-9 TGTGCCAGCAGCTTCGTGACCGACAACTCTGGAAACACCATATATTTT CASSFVTDNSGNTIYF
- - 16 TRBJ1-2 TRBV5-6 TGTGCCAGCAGCTTGGCCCCGGGGGGCGGATATTATGGCTACACCTTC CASSLAPGGGYYGYTF
few - 16 TRBJ1-1 TRBV7-9 TGTGCCAGCAGCTTAGGACCTGGACAGCCGAACACTGAAGCTTTCTTT CASSLGPGQPNTEAFF
- TRBD1 15 TRBJ2-1 TRBV7-9 TGTGCCAGCAGCCCTAGACAGGGGGCCTACAATGAGCAGTTCTTC CASSPRQGAYNEQFF
- TRBD1 14 TRBJ1-2 TRBV28 TGTGCCAGCAGTTTCATCGGGACAGGGGGAGGCTACACCTTC CASSFIGTGGGYTF
once TRBD1 17 TRBJ2-5 TRBV11-3 TGTGCCAGCAGCTCCCCGAAAAGGGACAGGGCGAAAGAGACCCAGTACTTC CASSSPKRDRAKETQYF
- - 16 TRBJ2-7 TRBV6-1 TGTGCCAGCAGTGAAGCGTCTAGGGGGGGATCCTACGAGCAGTACTTC CASSEASRGGSYEQYF
few - 16 TRBJ1-3 TRBV3-1/TRBV3-2 TGTGCCAGCAGCTCGACTTCGGGGTCCCTATTGAGCACCATATATTTT CASSSTSGSLLSTIYF
- TRBD1 15 TRBJ1-6 TRBV5-4 TGTGCCAGCAGCACAGGGACAGGGGCCTGGTCACCCCTCCACTTT CASSTGTGAWSPLHF
few TRBD2 18 TRBJ2-3 TRBV2 TGTGCCAGCAGTCCCAAATCCTTAGGACTAGCGGGGTTAGGTACGCAGTATTTT CASSPKSLGLAGLGTQYF
- - 15 TRBJ2-1 TRBV5-4 TGTGCCAGCAGCGTGGGTCGGGGCTCCTACAATGAGCAGTTCTTC CASSVGRGSYNEQFF
- - 13 TRBJ1-2 TRBV2 TGTGCCAGCAGTCGCGAATATAACTATGGCTACACCTTC CASSREYNYGYTF
- - 15 TRBJ1-1 TRBV4-1 TGCGCCAGCAGCCAAGGTTCACAGTTGAACACTGAAGCTTTCTTT CASSQGSQLNTEAFF
- - 11 TRBJ1-5 TRBV20-1 TGCAGTGCTAGTCGGAATCAGCCCCAGCATTTT CSASRNQPQHF
- - 13 TRBJ1-1 TRBV18 TGTGCCAGCTCACCAGGGCCGAACACTGAAGCTTTCTTT CASSPGPNTEAFF
- TRBD2 15 TRBJ2-1 TRBV9 TGTGCCAGCAGCGTCCTAGCGGGGACCGGGCATGAGCAGTTCTTC CASSVLAGTGHEQFF
- TRBD1 13 TRBJ1-1 TRBV5-4 TGTGCCAGCAGTCCAGACAGGGATGCTGAAGCTTTCTTT CASSPDRDAEAFF
- TRBD1 13 TRBJ1-2 TRBV28 TGTGCCAGCAGGGACAGGGGGAGCTATGGCTACACCTTC CASRDRGSYGYTF
- TRBD2 12 TRBJ2-1 TRBV7-9 TGTGCCAGCAGACCGACTAGCGGGGAGCAGTTCTTC CASRPTSGEQFF
- - 14 TRBJ1-5 TRBV7-2 TGTGCCAGCAGCTTAGTGCAGGGCGGTCAGCCCCAGCATTTT CASSLVQGGQPQHF
- - 13 TRBJ1-2 TRBV28 TGTGCCACCAACTCACAGGTCTTCCATGGCTACACCTTC CATNSQVFHGYTF
- TRBD1 13 TRBJ1-4 TRBV6-5 TGTGCCAGCAGTTCACAGGGGGATGAAAAACTGTTTTTT CASSSQGDEKLFF
- - 13 TRBJ1-1 TRBV6-2/TRBV6-3 TGTGCCAGCAGTTACAGGGGTTTCGCTGAAGCTTTCTTT CASSYRGFAEAFF
- TRBD1 17 TRBJ1-6 TRBV5-1 TGCGCCAGCAGCCCGGGCGCCGGACAGGGGACGAATTCACCCCTCCACTTT CASSPGAGQGTNSPLHF
- - 19 TRBJ1-5 TRBV28 TGTGCCAGCAGTTTTTACCTATTTAAACAGGGCAATAGCAATCAGCCCCAGCATTTT CASSFYLFKQGNSNQPQHF
- - 16 TRBJ1-1 TRBV19 TGTGCCAGTAAAAGTTACTATGACTTAGGGGGCACTGAAGCTTTCTTT CASKSYYDLGGTEAFF
- TRBD1 13 TRBJ1-2 TRBV2 TGTGCCAGCACGGGGGACAGGGCCCATGGCTACACCTTC CASTGDRAHGYTF
- - 19 TRBJ2-5 TRBV7-8 TGTGCCAGCAGCTTAGCTGCCTGGGGGGGACAACCGTACCAAGAGACCCAGTACTTC CASSLAAWGGQPYQETQYF
- TRBD2 11 TRBJ2-1 TRBV4-1 TGCGCCAGCAGCCAAGCGCGGGAGCGGTTCTTC CASSQARERFF
- - 14 TRBJ1-2 TRBV27 TGTGCCAGCAGTTTAGAAGGGGGTGTCTATGGCTACACCTTC CASSLEGGVYGYTF
- TRBD1 14 TRBJ1-2 TRBV30 TGTGCCTGGAGTACCGGGACAGGGGTTTTGCGCTACACCTTC CAWSTGTGVLRYTF
few - 15 TRBJ1-1 TRBV2 TGTGCCAGCAGCCCCCGGACAGCGAGGAGGACTGAAGCTTTCTTT CASSPRTARRTEAFF
- - 14 TRBJ1-5 TRBV27 TGTGCCAGCAGTTTACAGGGATGGAATCAGCCCCAGCATTTT CASSLQGWNQPQHF
- - 14 TRBJ2-1 TRBV19 TGTGCCAGTAGTATAGCGAGGAGGGTAGATGAGCAGTTCTTC CASSIARRVDEQFF
- - 12 TRBJ2-3 TRBV25-1 TGTGCCAGCAACGACAGCCCGGGAGCGCAGTATTTT CASNDSPGAQYF
once - 14 TRBJ2-6 TRBV19 TGTGCCAGTAGGCAGTATTCTGGGGCCAACGTCCTGACTTTC CASRQYSGANVLTF